These T cell receptor beta chains were read from a single sample in a study of blood T cell repertoires in COVID-19. Generated by immunoSEQ multiplex PCR, the TCRdb table keeps only in-frame clones and is missing some. The repertoire holds over 120,000 clones, with under 90% as singletons. Source material: peripheral blood. The receptor set was obtained from a man in his 70s who had recovered from COVID-19. CDR3s include the opening cysteine and the closing phenylalanine or tryptophan. The D gene is left open where the match is weak. Clone size is shown for a subset of rows, as once, few, many or a class of expanded clone.

>TRBV19|TRBJ2-7|.|.
TGTGCCAGTAGTAACCTCCAGGGTACCTACGAGCAGTACTTC
CASSNLQGTYEQYF
>TRBV5-4|TRBJ2-2|.|.
TGTGCCAGCAGCCCGGGGTGGGAGCCCGGGGAGCTGTTTTTT
CASSPGWEPGELFF
>TRBV2|TRBJ2-7|TRBD1|.
TGTGCCAGCAGGCTGGACAGGCACTCCTACGAGCAGTACTTC
CASRLDRHSYEQYF
>TRBV12-3/TRBV12-4|TRBJ2-1|.|.
TGTGCCAGCAGTTTAGGAGGATTAAATGAGCAGTTCTTC
CASSLGGLNEQFF
>TRBV12-5|TRBJ2-3|TRBD1|few
TGTGCTAGTGCCCCGGGACAGGGGACAGATACGCAGTATTTT
CASAPGQGTDTQYF
>TRBV19|TRBJ2-1|TRBD2|once
TGTGCCAGTAGGGGGACTAGCGGGAGGAATGAGCAGTTCTTC
CASRGTSGRNEQFF
>TRBV2|TRBJ2-7|.|.
TGTGCCAGCAGTGGACGACTCTCGACCTACGAGCAGTACTTC
CASSGRLSTYEQYF
>TRBV5-4|TRBJ2-3|.|.
TGTGCCAGCAGCTTTAACGCGGGTACGCAGTATTTT
CASSFNAGTQYF
>TRBV7-9|TRBJ1-2|.|few
TGTGCCAGCAGCTCACGAGGAACTGGCTACACCTTC
CASSSRGTGYTF
>TRBV15|TRBJ2-7|TRBD1|.
TGTGCCACCAGCAGAGATCCCCGGACAGGGCTCTACGAGCAGTACTTC
CATSRDPRTGLYEQYF
>TRBV6-2/TRBV6-3|TRBJ1-1|.|once
TGTGCCAGCAGTTACGTACAGGTGAACACTGAAGCTTTCTTT
CASSYVQVNTEAFF
>TRBV11-2|TRBJ2-1|TRBD2|.
TGTGCCAGCAGCTTAACTAGCGGGGCCTACAATGAGCAGTTCTTC
CASSLTSGAYNEQFF
>TRBV3-1/TRBV3-2|TRBJ2-5|.|.
TGTGCCAGCAGCCTCGAGAACTACCAAGAGACCCAGTACTTC
CASSLENYQETQYF
>TRBV11-3|TRBJ2-7|.|.
TGTGCCAGCAGCCGAGCGGCGGGGTCCTACGAGCAGTACTTC
CASSRAAGSYEQYF
>TRBV6-5|TRBJ2-3|TRBD1|once
TGTGCCAGCAGAACAAGGGGGCGTGGGACAGATACGCAGTATTTT
CASRTRGRGTDTQYF
>TRBV27|TRBJ2-1|.|.
TGTGCCAGCAGTATCAATAATGAGCAGTTCTTC
CASSINNEQFF
>TRBV29-1|TRBJ2-1|.|.
TGCAGCGACCGACTAGTAGGTGAGCAGTTCTTC
CSDRLVGEQFF
>TRBV12-2|TRBJ2-7|.|.
TGTGCAAGTCGCAAACCGGGACTAGCGGCCTACGAGCAGTACTTC
CASRKPGLAAYEQYF
>TRBV6-5|TRBJ1-1|.|.
TGTGCCAGTAGAAAAAACAGGGTGGACACTGAAGCTTTCTTT
CASRKNRVDTEAFF
>TRBV18|TRBJ1-1|.|.
TGTGCCAGCTCACCACTGCAGGGAGAAGCTTTCTTT
CASSPLQGEAFF
>TRBV7-2|TRBJ1-3|.|.
TGTGCCAGCAGCCTGGGATCGCGGGGGAACACCATATATTTT
CASSLGSRGNTIYF
>TRBV30|TRBJ1-5|TRBD1|.
TGTGCCTGGAACATTGGGACAGCGAATCAGCCCCAGCATTTT
CAWNIGTANQPQHF
>TRBV7-9|TRBJ2-3|.|.
TGTGCCAGCAGCCAGACAGCTAGCACAGATACGCAGTATTTT
CASSQTASTDTQYF
>TRBV9|TRBJ2-7|TRBD1|.
TGTGCCAGCAGCGAGGGGACAGGGGGGCTCTACGAGCAGTACTTC
CASSEGTGGLYEQYF
>TRBV5-1|TRBJ1-1|.|.
TGCGCCAGCAGAGAATGGGAGGGGAACACTGAAGCTTTCTTT
CASREWEGNTEAFF
>TRBV11-2|TRBJ2-1|.|once
TGTGCCAGCAGCTTAGTTGAACTAGTAGGCAATGAGCAGTTCTTC
CASSLVELVGNEQFF
>TRBV7-2|TRBJ1-5|TRBD1|.
TGTGCCAGCAGCTCTCAGACAGGGACCAATCAGCCCCAGCATTTT
CASSSQTGTNQPQHF
>TRBV7-9|TRBJ2-1|.|once
TGTGCCGGTCAGACTAGTGGGCAAACATACAATGAGCAGTTCTTC
CAGQTSGQTYNEQFF
>TRBV7-9|TRBJ1-2|.|.
TGTGCCAGCAGCCCTATCCTCTATGGCTACACCTTC
CASSPILYGYTF
>TRBV3-1/TRBV3-2|TRBJ2-3|TRBD2|once
TGTGCCAGCAGCCAAGGGGGACTAGCGGGAGCCAGCGATACGCAGTATTTT
CASSQGGLAGASDTQYF
>TRBV12-3/TRBV12-4|TRBJ2-7|.|.
TGTGCCAGCAGTTTAGGCCGGTACGAGCAGTACTTC
CASSLGRYEQYF
>TRBV21-1|TRBJ1-5|.|.
TGTGCCAGCAGCAAAGCAGGGCCGACAGGGGGTTCTCAGCCCCAGCATTTT
CASSKAGPTGGSQPQHF
>TRBV2|TRBJ1-5|TRBD1|.
TGTGCCAGCCGGGGACAGGGGGGTGCTCAGCCCCAGCATTTT
CASRGQGGAQPQHF
>TRBV6-5|TRBJ2-6|.|once
TGTGCCAGCATGCAGGCTTTAGGGGCCAACGTCCTGACTTTC
CASMQALGANVLTF
>TRBV20-1|TRBJ1-1|.|.
TGCAGTGCTAGTAGGGGGGGTCGCCCTGAAGCTTTCTTT
CSASRGGRPEAFF
>TRBV19|TRBJ1-2|.|.
TGTGCCAGTCGAGGCCCGACAGTCACCTATGGCTACACCTTC
CASRGPTVTYGYTF
>TRBV5-1|TRBJ2-3|.|.
TGCGCCAGCAGCTTGGGGAGTCGAGATACGCAGTATTTT
CASSLGSRDTQYF
>TRBV5-1|TRBJ2-7|TRBD1|few
TGCGCCAGCACCACAGGGGGGAACTACGAGCAGTACTTC
CASTTGGNYEQYF
>TRBV7-9|TRBJ2-7|TRBD1|.
TGTGCCAGCAGCTCCTCGGGACAGGGGGCCGATGAGCAGTACTTC
CASSSSGQGADEQYF
>TRBV10-3|TRBJ2-1|TRBD2|few
TGTGCCATCAGTGATCTCGGGAACAGCGGGAGCTCCTACAATGAGCAGTTCTTC
CAISDLGNSGSSYNEQFF
>TRBV29-1|TRBJ2-7|TRBD2|.
TGCAGCGGTGGCGGGACTAGCTCCTACGAGCAGTACTTC
CSGGGTSSYEQYF
>TRBV19|TRBJ1-1|TRBD1|.
TGTGCCAGTAGGCCTCCCGGGACAGGTGAAGCTTTCTTT
CASRPPGTGEAFF
>TRBV6-2/TRBV6-3|TRBJ2-1|.|.
TGTGCCAGCAGTTGGGAGACGGCTTACAATGAGCAGTTCTTC
CASSWETAYNEQFF
>TRBV4-1|TRBJ2-7|TRBD2|few
TGCGCCAGCAGCCAGCCAGCGGGGGGGGAGCAGTACTTC
CASSQPAGGEQYF
>TRBV2|TRBJ2-5|.|.
TGTGCCAGCAGTGTCCGGGGGGCCCAAGAGACCCAGTACTTC
CASSVRGAQETQYF
>TRBV30|TRBJ1-5|.|.
TGTGCCTGTACTGGACAGACCGATCAGCCCCAGCATTTT
CACTGQTDQPQHF
>TRBV27|TRBJ2-3|.|.
TGTGCCAGCATCCCCTGGGGGCGGGAGTCAGATACGCAGTATTTT
CASIPWGRESDTQYF
>TRBV6-2/TRBV6-3|TRBJ1-5|.|once
TGTGCCAGCAGTTATGGGGTGCCGGGGAATCAGCCCCAGCATTTT
CASSYGVPGNQPQHF
>TRBV7-7|TRBJ2-2|TRBD1|.
TGTGCCAGCAGCATAGGGACAGGGGTCGGGGAGCTGTTTTTT
CASSIGTGVGELFF
>TRBV5-3|TRBJ2-6|.|.
TGTGCCAGAAGCTTCACTGGGGCCAACGTCCTGACTTTC
CARSFTGANVLTF
>TRBV12-5|TRBJ1-1|.|.
TGTGCTAGTGGAGGCTCGGGTAACACTGAAGCTTTCTTT
CASGGSGNTEAFF
>TRBV9|TRBJ2-7|TRBD2|.
TGTGCCAGCAGCGCCCATCCAGCGGGGCCGTCCCTGCAGCAGTACTTC
CASSAHPAGPSLQQYF
>TRBV7-2|TRBJ2-5|TRBD1|few
TGTGCCAGCATGACAGGGTTCGGAGGAGAGACCCAGTACTTC
CASMTGFGGETQYF